The clone carrying this TCR beta chain was counted only a few times. The antigen remains unidentified. These data come from a study of tumor-infiltrating lymphocytes in primary liver carcinoma. Background on the study: The cohort consisted of patients whose primary liver carcinoma was surgically resected. General study findings and limits: The 250 largest clones made up significantly more of tumor than blood repertoires (p = 0.039).

Germline DNA was also extracted, with blood RNA taken from unsorted whole blood. The researchers produced TCR beta cDNA from 500 ng total RNA with a constant-region primer. Libraries for TCR beta were built through three nested multiplex PCR rounds, which together made up a slightly modified ARM-PCR procedure. Forward primers for TRBV1-TRBV30 and a C-beta reverse primer served the first two PCR rounds, at 10 cycles each. TCRdb re-called the multiplex PCR reads through MiXCR, storing one row per CDR3 protein. Among some 180,000 distinct CDR3 sequences listed, 50% to 75% were seen once. The germline V gene has CDR1 SQVTM and CDR2 ANQGSEA. CDR3 length: 13 amino acids. Unmatched junction bases numbered 3, after V lost 7 bases and J lost 4 bases.

The specimen was peripheral blood. The chain carries TRBV29-1 and TRBJ2-1; 11 positions agree with TRBD1. This TCR derives from a man in his forties with primary liver carcinoma and hepatitis B virus infection. The CDR3 DNA reads TGCAGCGGTGGGACAGGGGGTTACAATGAGCAGTTCTTC. Encoded protein: CSGGTGGYNEQFF.